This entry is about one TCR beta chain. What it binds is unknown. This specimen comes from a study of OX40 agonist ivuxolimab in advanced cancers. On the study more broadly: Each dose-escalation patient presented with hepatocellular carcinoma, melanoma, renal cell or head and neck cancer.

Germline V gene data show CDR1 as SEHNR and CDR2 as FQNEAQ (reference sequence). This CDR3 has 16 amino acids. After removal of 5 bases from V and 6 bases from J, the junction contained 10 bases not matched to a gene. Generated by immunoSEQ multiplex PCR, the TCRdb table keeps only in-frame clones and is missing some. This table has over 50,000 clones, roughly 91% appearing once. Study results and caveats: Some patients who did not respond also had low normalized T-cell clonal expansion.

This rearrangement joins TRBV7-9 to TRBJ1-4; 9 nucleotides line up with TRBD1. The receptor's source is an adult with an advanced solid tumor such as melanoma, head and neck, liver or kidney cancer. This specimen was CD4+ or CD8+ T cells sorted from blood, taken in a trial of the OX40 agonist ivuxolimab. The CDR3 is CASSDRDRASDEKLFF. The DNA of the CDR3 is TGTGCCAGCAGCGATCGGGACAGGGCCTCCGATGAAAAACTGTTTTTT.